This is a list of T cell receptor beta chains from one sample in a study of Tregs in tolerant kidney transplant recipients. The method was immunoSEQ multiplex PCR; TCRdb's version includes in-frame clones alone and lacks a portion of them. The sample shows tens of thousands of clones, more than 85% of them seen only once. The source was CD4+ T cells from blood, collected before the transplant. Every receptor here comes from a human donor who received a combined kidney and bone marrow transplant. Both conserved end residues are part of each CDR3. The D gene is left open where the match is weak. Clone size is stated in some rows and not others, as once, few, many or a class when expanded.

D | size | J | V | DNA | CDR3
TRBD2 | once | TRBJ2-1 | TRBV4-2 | TGTGCCAGCAGCCAAGCTACCTCTAGCGGGAGGGCCGTTGAGCAGCTCTTC | CASSQATSSGRAVEQLF
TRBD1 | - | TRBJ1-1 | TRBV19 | TGTGCCAGTAGTACTCTGACAGGGGAGTTGAACACTGAAGCTTTCTTT | CASSTLTGELNTEAFF
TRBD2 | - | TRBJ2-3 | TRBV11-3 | TGTGCCAGCAGCTTGTGGCTGGGCGGGAGGGGCACAGATACGCAGTATTTT | CASSLWLGGRGTDTQYF
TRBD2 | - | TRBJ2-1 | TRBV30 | TGTGCCTGGAGGGGCGGAACTAGCGGAGTTTACAATGAGCAGTTCTTC | CAWRGGTSGVYNEQFF
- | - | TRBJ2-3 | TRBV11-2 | TGTGCCAGCAGCTATAGGACAGTGAACAAAGATACGCAGTATTTT | CASSYRTVNKDTQYF
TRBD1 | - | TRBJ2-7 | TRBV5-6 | TGTGCCAGCAGCTTGGGGCCGGGACAGGGCTACGAGCAGTACTTC | CASSLGPGQGYEQYF
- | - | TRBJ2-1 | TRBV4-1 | TGCGCCAGCAGCCAAGATCCGGGTTCGGGATACAATGAGCAGTTCTTC | CASSQDPGSGYNEQFF
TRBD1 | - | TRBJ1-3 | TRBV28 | TGTGCCAGCCTACTGACAGGGGTTGGAAACACCATATATTTT | CASLLTGVGNTIYF
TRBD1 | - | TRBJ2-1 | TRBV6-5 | TGTGCCAGCAGCCGGGACAGCCCCTACAATGAGCAGTTCTTC | CASSRDSPYNEQFF
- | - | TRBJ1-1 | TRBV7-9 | TGTGCCAGCAGCTTAACAGGGTTGGTCACTGAAGCTTTCTTT | CASSLTGLVTEAFF
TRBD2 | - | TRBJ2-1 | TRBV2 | TGTGCCAGCAGTGCCGGGGTAGCGGGAGGGCGAGTGGGGCAGTTCTTC | CASSAGVAGGRVGQFF
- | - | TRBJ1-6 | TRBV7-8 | TGTGCCAGCAGCTTCGGGGGGACATATAATTCACCCCTCCACTTT | CASSFGGTYNSPLHF
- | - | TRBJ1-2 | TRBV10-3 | TGTGCCATCAGGGGGGACATAACTAACTATGGCTACACCTTC | CAIRGDITNYGYTF
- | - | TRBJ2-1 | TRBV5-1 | TGCGCCAGCAGGTATACTGGACTATCCTTTTACGATGAGCAGTTCTTC | CASRYTGLSFYDEQFF
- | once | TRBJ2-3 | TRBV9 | TGTGCCAGCAGCGTAGGCGGCGGTACTAGCACAGATACGCAGTATTTT | CASSVGGGTSTDTQYF
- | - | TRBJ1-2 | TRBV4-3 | TGCGCCAGCAGCCAAGTGCTTGGGAGGGGCGAACATGGCTACACCTTC | CASSQVLGRGEHGYTF
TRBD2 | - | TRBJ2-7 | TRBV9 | TGTGCCAGCAGCGTAGTAGCGGGGGCGGGCTCCTACGAGCAGTACTTC | CASSVVAGAGSYEQYF
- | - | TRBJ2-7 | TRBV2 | TGTGCCAGCAGGGTTCCTTGGCCGCCCCGCGAGCAGTACTTC | CASRVPWPPREQYF
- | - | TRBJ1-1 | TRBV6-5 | TGTGCCAGCAGTTACTCGACAGGCGAAGCTTTCTTT | CASSYSTGEAFF
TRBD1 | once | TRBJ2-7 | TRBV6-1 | TGTGCCAGCAATCGAGCCGGGACAGGAAACTACGAGCAGTACTTC | CASNRAGTGNYEQYF
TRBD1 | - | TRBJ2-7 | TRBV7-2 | TGTGCCAGCAGCCTCGGACAGGTTCTCTACGAGCAGTACTTC | CASSLGQVLYEQYF
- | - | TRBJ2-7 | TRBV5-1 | TGCGCCAGCAGCTTGGTTGGTCAGGGGCCATACGAGCAGTACTTC | CASSLVGQGPYEQYF
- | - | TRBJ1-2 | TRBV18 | TGTGCCAGCTCACACAACAGGGAAAACTATGGCTACACCTTC | CASSHNRENYGYTF
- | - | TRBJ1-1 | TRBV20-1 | TGCAGTGCAATGGGGACTGCAAGTGCTTTCTTT | CSAMGTASAFF
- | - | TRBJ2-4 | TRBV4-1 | TGCGCCAGCAGCCTCACATGGAGGGACGCGCAGTACTTC | CASSLTWRDAQYF
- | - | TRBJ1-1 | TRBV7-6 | TGTGCCAGCAGCTTAGGAGACAGGACGGGAGAAGCTTTCTTT | CASSLGDRTGEAFF
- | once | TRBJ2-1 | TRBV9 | TGTGCCAGCACCAAAGGGCTAGCCAATGAGCAGTTCTTC | CASTKGLANEQFF
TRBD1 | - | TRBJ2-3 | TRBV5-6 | TGTGCCAGCAGCTTGGGTCCGGACAGGTCTCCAGATACGCAGTATTTT | CASSLGPDRSPDTQYF
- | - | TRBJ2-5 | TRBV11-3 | TGTGCCAGCAGCTCAAGAACGGAAGGGAGGGAGACCCAGTACTTC | CASSSRTEGRETQYF
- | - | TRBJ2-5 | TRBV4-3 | TGCGCCAGGACGAACGGGATGGGGCAAGAGACCCAGTACTTC | CARTNGMGQETQYF
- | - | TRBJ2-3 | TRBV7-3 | TGTGCCAGCAGCTCTGGAGGATCCACAGATACGCAGTATTTT | CASSSGGSTDTQYF
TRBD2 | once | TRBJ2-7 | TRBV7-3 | TGTGCCAGCAGCCCCCAAGGCGGGGGGTCCTACGAGCAGTACTTC | CASSPQGGGSYEQYF
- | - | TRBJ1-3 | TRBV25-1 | TGTGCCAGCAGCAGTAATTCAGTTGGAAACACCATATATTTT | CASSSNSVGNTIYF
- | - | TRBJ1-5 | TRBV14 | TGTGCCAGCAGCCAGACTACTGGACGAAATCAGCCCCAGCATTTT | CASSQTTGRNQPQHF
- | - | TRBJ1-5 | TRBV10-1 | TGCGCCACCCAAAACGGGGTTATCAGCCAGCCCCAGCATTTT | CATQNGVISQPQHF
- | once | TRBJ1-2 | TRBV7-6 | TGTGCCAGCAGCCCGGACATGACCTATGGCTACACCTTC | CASSPDMTYGYTF
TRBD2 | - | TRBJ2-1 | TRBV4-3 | TGCGCCAGCAGCCAAGACTGGACTAGCGGGTGGAATGAGCAGTTCTTC | CASSQDWTSGWNEQFF
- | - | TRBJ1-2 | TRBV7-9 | TGTGCCAGCAGCTCCAACCAGTATTATGGCTACACCTTC | CASSSNQYYGYTF
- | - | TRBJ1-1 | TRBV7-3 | TGTGCCAGCAGCTTACTAGGTTACACTGAAGCTTTCTTT | CASSLLGYTEAFF
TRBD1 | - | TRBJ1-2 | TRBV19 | TGTGCCAGTAGTACCTCCCGACAGGGTTTGGGCGGCTACACCTTC | CASSTSRQGLGGYTF